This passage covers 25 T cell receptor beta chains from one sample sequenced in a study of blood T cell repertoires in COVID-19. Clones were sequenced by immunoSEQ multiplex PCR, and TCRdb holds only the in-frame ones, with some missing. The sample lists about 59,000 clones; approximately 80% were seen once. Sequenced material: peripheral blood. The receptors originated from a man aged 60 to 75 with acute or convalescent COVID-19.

This CDR3 reads CASSPPESQETQYF. The CDR3 coding sequence is TGTGCCAGCTCACCACCGGAGAGCCAAGAGACCCAGTACTTC. J is TRBJ2-5 and V is TRBV18; no clear D gene. This CDR3 has 14 amino acids. Per the germline V gene, CDR1 is KGHSH and CDR2 is LQKENI. V shed 0 bases and J shed 1 base, with 6 bases lying between them. Looking up the rest from reference TRBV18 and TRBJ2-5 gives the full variable domain: NAGVMQNPRHLVRRRGQEARLRCSPMKGHSHVYWYRQLPEEGLKFMVYLQKENIIDESGMPKERFSAEFPKEGPSILRIQQVVRGDSAAYFCASSPPESQETQYFGPGTRLLVL.

In DNA form, the CDR3 reads TGTGCCAGCAGCTTAGCGGGGGGATTTACTGAAGCTTTCTTT. This translates into CASSLAGGFTEAFF. This chain joins TRBV7-3 and TRBJ1-1, with a weak D call TRBD1 (5 bases). The V and J ends lost 2 bases and 5 bases respectively, with 12 bases between them. The CDR3 loop spans 14 amino acids. Germline lookup yields CDR1 SGHTA and CDR2 FQGTGA. Variable domain in full (rest from reference TRBV7-3 and TRBJ1-1): GAGVSQTPSNKVTEKGKYVELRCDPISGHTALYWYRQSLGQGPEFLIYFQGTGAADDSGLPNDRFFAVRPEGSVSTLKIQRTERGDSAVYLCASSLAGGFTEAFFGQGTRLTVV.

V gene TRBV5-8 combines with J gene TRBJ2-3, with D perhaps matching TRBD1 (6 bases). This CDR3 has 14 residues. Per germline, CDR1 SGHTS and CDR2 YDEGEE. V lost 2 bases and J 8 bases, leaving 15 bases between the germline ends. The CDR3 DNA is TGTGCCAGCAGCTTCTCAGGGGTGCAGGGTACGCAGTATTTT. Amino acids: CASSFSGVQGTQYF. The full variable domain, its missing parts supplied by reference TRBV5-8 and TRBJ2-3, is EAGVTQSPTHLIKTRGQQATLRCSPISGHTSVYWYQQALGLGLQFLLWYDEGEERNRGNFPPRFSGRQFPNYSSELNVNALELEDSALYLCASSFSGVQGTQYFGPGTRLTVL.

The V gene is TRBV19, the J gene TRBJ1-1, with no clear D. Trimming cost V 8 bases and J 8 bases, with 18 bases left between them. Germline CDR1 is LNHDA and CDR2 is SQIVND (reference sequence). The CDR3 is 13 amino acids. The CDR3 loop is CASQFLGAYEAFF. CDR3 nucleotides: TGTGCCAGTCAATTTCTGGGCGCCTACGAAGCTTTCTTT.

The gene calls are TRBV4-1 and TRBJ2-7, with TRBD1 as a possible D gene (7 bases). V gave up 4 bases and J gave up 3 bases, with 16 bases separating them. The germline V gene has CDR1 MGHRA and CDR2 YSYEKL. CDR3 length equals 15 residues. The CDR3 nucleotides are TGCGCCAGCAGCCTAGGGGGGACAGTCGACTACGAGCAGTACTTC. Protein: CASSLGGTVDYEQYF.

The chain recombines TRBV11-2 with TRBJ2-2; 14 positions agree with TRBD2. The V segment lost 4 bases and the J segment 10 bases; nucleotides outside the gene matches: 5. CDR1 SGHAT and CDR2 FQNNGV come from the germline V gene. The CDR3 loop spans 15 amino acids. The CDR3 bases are TGTGCCAGCAGCTCCTTGACTAGCGGGGGGGCGGAGCTGTTTTTT. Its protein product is CASSSLTSGGAELFF.

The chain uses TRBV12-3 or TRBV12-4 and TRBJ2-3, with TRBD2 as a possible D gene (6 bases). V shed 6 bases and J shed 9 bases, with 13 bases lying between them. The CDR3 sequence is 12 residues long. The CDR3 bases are TGTGCCAGCAGCCTGGACCGGGGGACGCAGTATTTT. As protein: CASSLDRGTQYF.

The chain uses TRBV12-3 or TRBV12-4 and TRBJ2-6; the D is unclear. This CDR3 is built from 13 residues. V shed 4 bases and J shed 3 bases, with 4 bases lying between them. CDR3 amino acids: CASSSFGANVLTF. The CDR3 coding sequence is TGTGCCAGCAGTTCGTTTGGGGCCAACGTCCTGACTTTC.

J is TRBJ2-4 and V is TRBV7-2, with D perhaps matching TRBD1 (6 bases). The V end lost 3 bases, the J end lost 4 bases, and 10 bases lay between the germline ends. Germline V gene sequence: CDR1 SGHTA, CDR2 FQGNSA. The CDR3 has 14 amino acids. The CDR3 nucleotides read TGTGCCAGCAGCTTGGGACAACTGAAAAACATTCAGTACTTC. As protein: CASSLGQLKNIQYF.

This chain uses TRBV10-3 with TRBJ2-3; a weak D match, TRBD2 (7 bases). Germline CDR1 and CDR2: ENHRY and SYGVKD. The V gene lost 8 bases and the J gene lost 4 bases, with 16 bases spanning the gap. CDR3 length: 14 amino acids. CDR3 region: CAIGGAGSPDTQYF. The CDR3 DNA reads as TGTGCCATCGGGGGGGCCGGGTCCCCAGATACGCAGTATTTT.

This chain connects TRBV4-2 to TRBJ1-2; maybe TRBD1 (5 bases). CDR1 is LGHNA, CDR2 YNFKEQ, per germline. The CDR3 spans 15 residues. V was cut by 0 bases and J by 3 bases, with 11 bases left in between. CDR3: CASSQDLQADYGYTF. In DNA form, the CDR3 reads TGTGCCAGCAGCCAAGATCTACAGGCGGACTATGGCTACACCTTC.

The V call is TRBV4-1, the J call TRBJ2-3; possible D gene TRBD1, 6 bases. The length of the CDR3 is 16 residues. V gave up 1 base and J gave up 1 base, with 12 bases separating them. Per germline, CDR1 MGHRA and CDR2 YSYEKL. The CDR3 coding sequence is TGCGCCAGCAGCCAAGGTGGGGCAGGGGGCACAGATACGCAGTATTTT. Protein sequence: CASSQGGAGGTDTQYF.

CDR3 sequence (DNA): TGTGCCAGCAGCTTTCCGTCCTCTGGAAACACCATATATTTT. Protein: CASSFPSSGNTIYF. The chain has TRBV5-4 and TRBJ1-3; D gene uncertain. This CDR3 comprises 14 residues. Trimming removed 2 bases at V and 0 bases at J, with 6 bases between. Germline V CDR1 and CDR2: SGHNT, YYREEE (reference sequence).

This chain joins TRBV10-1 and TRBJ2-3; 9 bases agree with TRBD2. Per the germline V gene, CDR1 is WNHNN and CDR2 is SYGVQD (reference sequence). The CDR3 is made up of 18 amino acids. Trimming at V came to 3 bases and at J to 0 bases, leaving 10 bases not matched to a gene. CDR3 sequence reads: CASSDSPPSGVSTDTQYF. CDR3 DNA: TGCGCCAGCAGTGATTCTCCCCCTAGCGGGGTTAGCACAGATACGCAGTATTTT.

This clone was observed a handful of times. CDR3 sequence (DNA): TGTGCCAGCAGTTACGATAACTCTCAAGAGACCCAGTACTTC. Protein sequence: CASSYDNSQETQYF. J is TRBJ2-5 and V is TRBV6-6; D is unresolved. This CDR3 comprises 14 residues. Germline CDR1 reads MNHNY; CDR2 reads SVGAGI (reference sequence). V lost 2 bases, J lost 2 bases, and 9 bases lay in between.

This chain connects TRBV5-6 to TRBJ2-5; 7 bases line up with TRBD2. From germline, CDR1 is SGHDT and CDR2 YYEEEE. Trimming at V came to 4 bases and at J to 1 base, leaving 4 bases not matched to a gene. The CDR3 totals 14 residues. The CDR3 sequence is CASSLRTSQETQYF. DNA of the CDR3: TGTGCCAGCAGCCTACGGACTAGCCAAGAGACCCAGTACTTC. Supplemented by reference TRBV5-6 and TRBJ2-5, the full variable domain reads DAGVTQSPTHLIKTRGQQVTLRCSPKSGHDTVSWYQQALGQGPQFIFQYYEEEERQRGNFPDRFSGHQFPNYSSELNVNALLLGDSALYLCASSLRTSQETQYFGPGTRLLVL.

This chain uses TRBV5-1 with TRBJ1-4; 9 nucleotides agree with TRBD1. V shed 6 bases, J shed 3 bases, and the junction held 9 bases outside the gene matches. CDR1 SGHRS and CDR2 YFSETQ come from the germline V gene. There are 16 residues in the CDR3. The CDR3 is CASKPGQGVSNEKLFF. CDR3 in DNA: TGCGCCAGCAAACCGGGACAGGGTGTGTCTAATGAAAAACTGTTTTTT.

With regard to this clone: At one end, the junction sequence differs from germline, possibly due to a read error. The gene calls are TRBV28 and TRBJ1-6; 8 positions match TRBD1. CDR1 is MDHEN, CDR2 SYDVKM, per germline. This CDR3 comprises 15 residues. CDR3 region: CASSRRQGPISALHF. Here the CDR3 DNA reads TGTGCCAGCAGTCGAAGACAGGGGCCGATTTCAGCCCTCCACTTT.

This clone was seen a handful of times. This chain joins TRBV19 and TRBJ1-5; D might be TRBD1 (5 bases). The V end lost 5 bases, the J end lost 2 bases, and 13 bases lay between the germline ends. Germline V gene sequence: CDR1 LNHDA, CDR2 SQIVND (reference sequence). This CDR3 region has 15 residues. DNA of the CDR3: TGTGCCAGTAGTCCGGGGGGACGGGGCAATCAGCCCCAGCATTTT. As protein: CASSPGGRGNQPQHF.

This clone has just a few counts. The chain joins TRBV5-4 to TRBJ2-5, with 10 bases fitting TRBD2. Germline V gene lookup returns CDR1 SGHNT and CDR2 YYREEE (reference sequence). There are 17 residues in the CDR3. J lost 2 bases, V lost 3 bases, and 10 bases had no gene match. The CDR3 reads CASSSPAGGRGQETQYF. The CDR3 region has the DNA TGTGCCAGCAGCTCTCCAGCGGGGGGGCGGGGACAAGAGACCCAGTACTTC. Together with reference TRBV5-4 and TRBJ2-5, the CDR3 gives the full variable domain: ETGVTQSPTHLIKTRGQQVTLRCSSQSGHNTVSWYQQALGQGPQFIFQYYREEENGRGNFPPRFSGLQFPNYSSELNVNALELDDSALYLCASSSPAGGRGQETQYFGPGTRLLVL.

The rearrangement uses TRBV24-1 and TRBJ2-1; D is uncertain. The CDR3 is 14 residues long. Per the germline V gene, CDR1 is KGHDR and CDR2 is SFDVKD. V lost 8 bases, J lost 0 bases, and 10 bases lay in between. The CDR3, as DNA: TGTGCCACCACCCCCGGTGGCTCCTACAATGAGCAGTTCTTC. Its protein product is CATTPGGSYNEQFF.

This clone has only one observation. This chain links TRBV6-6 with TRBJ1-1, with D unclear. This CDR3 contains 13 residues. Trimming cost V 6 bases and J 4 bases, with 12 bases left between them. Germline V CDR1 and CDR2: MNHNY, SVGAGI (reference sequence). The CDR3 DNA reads TGTGCCAGCAGGGGCCTGGAAGCCACTGAAGCTTTCTTT. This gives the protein CASRGLEATEAFF.

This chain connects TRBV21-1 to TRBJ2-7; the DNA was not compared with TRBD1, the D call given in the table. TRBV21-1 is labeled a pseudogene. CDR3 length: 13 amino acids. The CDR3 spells CASSPTGSYEQYF. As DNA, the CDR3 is TGTGCCAGCAGCCCGACAGGATCCTACGAGCAGTACTTC.

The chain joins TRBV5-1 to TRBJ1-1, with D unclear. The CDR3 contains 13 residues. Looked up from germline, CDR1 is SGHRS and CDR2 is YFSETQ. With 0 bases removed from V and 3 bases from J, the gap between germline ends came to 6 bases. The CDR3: CASSLAPDTEAFF. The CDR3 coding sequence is TGCGCCAGCAGCTTGGCCCCGGACACTGAAGCTTTCTTT.

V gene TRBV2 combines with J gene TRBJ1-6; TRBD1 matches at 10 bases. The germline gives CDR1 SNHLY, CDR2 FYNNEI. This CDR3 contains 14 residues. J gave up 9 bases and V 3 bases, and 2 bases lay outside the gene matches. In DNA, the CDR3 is TGTGCCAGCAGTGATGGGACAGGGGTTTCACCCCTCCACTTT. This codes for CASSDGTGVSPLHF. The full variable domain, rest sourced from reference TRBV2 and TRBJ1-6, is EPEVTQTPSHQVTQMGQEVILRCVPISNHLYFYWYRQILGQKVEFLVSFYNNEISEKSEIFDDQFSVERPDGSNFTLKIRSTKLEDSAMYFCASSDGTGVSPLHFGNGTRLTVT.